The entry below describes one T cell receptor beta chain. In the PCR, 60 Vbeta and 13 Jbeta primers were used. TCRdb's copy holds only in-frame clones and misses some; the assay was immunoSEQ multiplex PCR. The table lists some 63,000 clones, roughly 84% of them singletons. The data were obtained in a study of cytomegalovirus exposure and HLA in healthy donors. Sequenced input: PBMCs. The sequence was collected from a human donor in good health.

The CDR3 loop reads CASSGDSRELFF. As DNA, the CDR3 is TGTGCCAGCAGCGGGGACAGTAGAGAGCTGTTTTTT. The J gene is TRBJ2-2, the V gene TRBV7-9, with TRBD1 identical over 7 bases. V trimming: 5 bases; J trimming: 11 bases; junction bases outside the gene matches: 5. Looked up from germline, CDR1 is SEHNR and CDR2 is FQNEAQ (reference sequence). The CDR3 contains 12 residues.